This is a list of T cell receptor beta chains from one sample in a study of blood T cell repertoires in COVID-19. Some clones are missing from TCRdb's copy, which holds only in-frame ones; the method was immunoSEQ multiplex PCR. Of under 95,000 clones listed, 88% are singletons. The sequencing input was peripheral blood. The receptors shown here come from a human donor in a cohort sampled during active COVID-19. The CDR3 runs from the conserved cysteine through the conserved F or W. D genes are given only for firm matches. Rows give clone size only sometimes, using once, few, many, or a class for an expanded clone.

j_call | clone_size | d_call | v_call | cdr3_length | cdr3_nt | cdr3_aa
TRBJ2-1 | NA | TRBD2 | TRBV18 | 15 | TGTGCCAGCTCACCCGGAGCGGGAGGGTATGATGAGCAGTTCTTC | CASSPGAGGYDEQFF
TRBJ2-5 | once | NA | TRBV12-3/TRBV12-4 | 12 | TGTGCCAGTACTAGTGTGCAAGAGACCCAGTACTTC | CASTSVQETQYF
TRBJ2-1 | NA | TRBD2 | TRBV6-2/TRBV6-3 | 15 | TGTGCCAGCAGCGCGACTAGCGGGAGTTTGAATGAGCAGTTCTTC | CASSATSGSLNEQFF
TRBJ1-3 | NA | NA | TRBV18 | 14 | TGTGCCAGCTCACCCGCAGGGACTGGAAACACCATATATTTT | CASSPAGTGNTIYF
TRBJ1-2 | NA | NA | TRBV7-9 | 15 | TGTGCCAGCAGCTCTAGAAATTTTGATTCTAGAGGCTACACCTTC | CASSSRNFDSRGYTF
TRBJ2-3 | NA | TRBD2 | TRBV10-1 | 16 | TGCGCCAGCATAACCAGGCGGGGGTCCTTGGGAGATACGCAGTATTTT | CASITRRGSLGDTQYF
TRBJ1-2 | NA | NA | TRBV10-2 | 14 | TGCGCCAGCAGTGAGGAATCAGGGTGGGATGGCTACACCTTC | CASSEESGWDGYTF
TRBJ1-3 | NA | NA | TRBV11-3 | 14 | TGTGCCAGCAGCTCCATACAGGCTGGAAACACCATATATTTT | CASSSIQAGNTIYF
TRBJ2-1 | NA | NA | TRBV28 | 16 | TGTGCCAGCAGTTTTGGCGGGACCACCTCCTACAATGAGCAGTTCTTC | CASSFGGTTSYNEQFF
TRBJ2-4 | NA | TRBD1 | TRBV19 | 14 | TGTGCCAGTACCCAAGGACAGGGGGAAAACATTCAGTACTTC | CASTQGQGENIQYF
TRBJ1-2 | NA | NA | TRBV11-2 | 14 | TGTGCCAGCAGCCTTGTAGTAAAACGGGATGGCTACACCTTC | CASSLVVKRDGYTF
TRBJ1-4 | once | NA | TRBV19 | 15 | TGTGCCAGTCGAGTCTCCGCCGGGATGGGTGAAAAACTGTTTTTT | CASRVSAGMGEKLFF
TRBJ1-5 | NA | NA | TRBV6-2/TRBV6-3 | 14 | TGTGCCAGCACCCCTACCGGGGGAAATCAGCCCCAGCATTTT | CASTPTGGNQPQHF
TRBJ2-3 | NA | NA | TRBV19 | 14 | TGTGCCAGTAGTATAGATCATAGCACAGATACGCAGTATTTT | CASSIDHSTDTQYF
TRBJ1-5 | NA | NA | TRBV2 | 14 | TGTGCCAGCAGGCCGGGGGGGACAAGTAGCGCCCAGCATTTT | CASRPGGTSSAQHF
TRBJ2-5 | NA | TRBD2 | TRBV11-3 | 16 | TGTGCCAGCGAAGATTGGGAAGCGGGGATCCAAGAGACCCAGTACTTC | CASEDWEAGIQETQYF
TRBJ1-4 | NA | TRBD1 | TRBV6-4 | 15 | TGTGCCAGCAGTGACCTACAGGGGACTAATGAAAAACTGTTTTTT | CASSDLQGTNEKLFF
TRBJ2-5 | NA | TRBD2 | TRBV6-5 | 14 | TGTGCCAGCCGAAGGGGACTAGCGGAAGAGACCCAGTACTTC | CASRRGLAEETQYF
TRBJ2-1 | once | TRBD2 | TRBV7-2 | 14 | TGTGCCAGCAGCTGGGATCCGGGAGGGGACGAGCAGTTCTTC | CASSWDPGGDEQFF
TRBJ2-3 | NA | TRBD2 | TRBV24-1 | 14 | TGTGCCACCGGACTAGCGGGAGGTTCAGATACGCAGTATTTT | CATGLAGGSDTQYF
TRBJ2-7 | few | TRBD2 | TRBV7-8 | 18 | TGTGCCAGCAGCCGAGATTGGACTAGCGGGAGTTCCGAGGGCGAGCAGTACTTC | CASSRDWTSGSSEGEQYF
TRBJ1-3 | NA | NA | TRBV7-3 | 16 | TGTGCCAGCAGCTTAGACGGCGGGAGCTCTGGAAACACCATATATTTT | CASSLDGGSSGNTIYF
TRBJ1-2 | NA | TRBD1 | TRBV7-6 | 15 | TGTGCCAGCAGCCAAATACAGGGGATTAACTATGGCTACACCTTC | CASSQIQGINYGYTF
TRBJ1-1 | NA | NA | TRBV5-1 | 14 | TGCGCCAGCTCACCTGGCGGGGGGACCACTGAAGCTTTCTTT | CASSPGGGTTEAFF
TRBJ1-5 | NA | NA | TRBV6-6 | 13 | TGTGCCAGCTCTATCCCAGGGGAACAGCCCCAGCATTTT | CASSIPGEQPQHF
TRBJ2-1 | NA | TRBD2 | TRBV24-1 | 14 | TGTGCCACCAGCGTAGCGGGAGGGCCTTATGAGCAGTTCTTC | CATSVAGGPYEQFF
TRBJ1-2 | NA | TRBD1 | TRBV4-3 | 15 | TGCGCCAGCAGCCAAGTCCCCGACAGGGGGCCTGGCTACACCTTC | CASSQVPDRGPGYTF
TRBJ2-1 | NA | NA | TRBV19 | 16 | TGTGCCAGTAGTGGGCTAACCAAGCTCCCCCACAATGAGCAGTTCTTC | CASSGLTKLPHNEQFF
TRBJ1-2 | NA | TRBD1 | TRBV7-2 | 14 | TGTGCCAGCAGCTTAGTGGGACAGGGCTATGGCTACACCTTC | CASSLVGQGYGYTF
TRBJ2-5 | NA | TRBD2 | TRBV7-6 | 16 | TGTGCCAGCAGCTTACCCGTAGCGGGGAGCGGGGAGACCCAGTACTTC | CASSLPVAGSGETQYF
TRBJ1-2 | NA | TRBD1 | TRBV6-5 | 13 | TGTGCCAGCAGGAACGACAGGGGCCATGGCTACACCTTC | CASRNDRGHGYTF